Included here is one TCR beta chain sequence, with context. Its antigen is currently unknown. Through a sample-barcoded 5' primer and a J-beta primer mix, a second PCR was run for roughly 7 to 12 cycles. Sequencing recovered at least 2.5 million CDR3-containing paired-end reads from each sample. In TCRdb, the 5' RACE reads were re-called with MiXCR into one record per CDR3 protein. This table has 540,000 or so distinct CDR3 sequences, around half appearing once. V lost 4 bases and J lost 6, with 18 bases in between. The CDR3 loop spans 15 amino acids. CDR1 and CDR2 from the germline V gene are MNHEY and SVGEGT. The sample belongs to a study of blood T cells in healthy people across ages. Study outcomes and limitations: Per million T cells, TCR beta diversity dropped roughly linearly as age increased. PBMCs were not sorted, which prevented a conclusive comparison of naive versus antigen-experienced cells.

Total RNA, at least 6 micrograms per sample, came from PBMCs. This chain connects TRBV6-2 or TRBV6-3 to TRBJ1-2; tentatively, D is TRBD1 (5 bases). This receptor was taken from a man older than 75 in good health. Sequencing was done on a sample of blood. This chain's CDR3 is CASSFGRGRDDGYTF. The CDR3 coding sequence is TGTGCCAGCAGTTTTGGAAGGGGTAGGGACGATGGCTACACCTTC.